This T cell receptor beta chain was retrieved from a study of OX40 agonist ivuxolimab in advanced cancers. For the study at large: Ivuxolimab, which is an agonistic anti-OX40 (CD134) antibody, was administered to the patients. Administration of intravenous ivuxolimab to patients occurred every 2 weeks at 0.01 to 10 mg/kg. Points from the study as a whole: There were, on average, more expanded clones in CD8+ T cells than in CD4+. The study observed clonal expansion of CD4+ and CD8+ blood T cells by week 6 at 0.1 to 3.0 mg/kg.

The data were produced by immunoSEQ multiplex PCR, yet TCRdb's version contains in-frame clones alone and is incomplete. The repertoire holds about 60,000 clones, more than 75% seen once, with 1.1% in the top ten. With V trimmed by 1 base and J by 3 bases, 4 bases remained unmatched. Per the germline V gene, CDR1 is MDHEN and CDR2 is SYDVKM. This CDR3 comprises 15 residues. This clone was detected only a few times. Its antigen is unidentified. The sample was CD4+ or CD8+ T cells sorted from blood, taken in a trial of the OX40 agonist ivuxolimab. The chain recombines TRBV28 with TRBJ1-1; 8 bases line up with TRBD1. This TCR derives from an adult with an advanced solid tumor such as melanoma, head and neck, liver or kidney cancer. CDR3 in amino acids: CASSLFPTGDTEAFF. CDR3 bases: TGTGCCAGCAGTTTATTCCCGACAGGGGACACTGAAGCTTTCTTT.